A selection of T cell receptor beta chains follows, all from one sample in a study of CD8+ T cells in alopecia areata. The repertoire was sequenced with immunoSEQ multiplex PCR; TCRdb's copy has only in-frame clones and lacks some. The sample shows 95,000 to 110,000 clones, more than 75% of them seen only once. The sample consisted of CD8+ T cells sorted from blood, taken between weeks 30 and 35, from a patient treated with tofacitinib. These TCRs come from a human donor with alopecia areata. The conserved cysteine and the conserved F or W are not part of the CDR3 here. The order of the fields is CDR3 protein, V gene, D gene. The D gene is left open where the match is weak.

ASSPYSSTDTQY	TRBV18	.
ASSIVIRIMKGGEDTQY	TRBV19	.
ASSLNFNQPQH	TRBV5-1	.
ASIPGSSYEQY	TRBV2	.
ASTTGKVGEQY	TRBV6-1	.
ASSASAGELF	TRBV9	.
ASERRGELEQY	TRBV25-1	TRBD2
ASSLVGGKSGNEQF	TRBV7-8	.
ASSEPGLLLAGIDEQF	TRBV6-1	TRBD2
ASSVGSYNEQF	TRBV9	.
ASSLELGQASPLH	TRBV5-4	TRBD1
ASSGGTGGEETQY	TRBV5-5	TRBD1
GLLKGGVNEQF	TRBV2	TRBD2
ARGDEQGYNSPLH	TRBV2	.
ASPGLAGERSSYNEQF	TRBV21-1	.
ASSLPGQGAQPQH	TRBV5-4	TRBD1
ASGTGQGDEQY	TRBV7-2	TRBD1
ASSYSDNYGYT	TRBV6-5	.
ASSAGGATDTQY	TRBV6-1	TRBD2
ASSPRQDHTGELF	TRBV27	.
ASSGRDSLLRNEQF	TRBV14	.
AISRGHEQF	TRBV10-3	TRBD1
ASSFVDSTYEQY	TRBV19	.
ASSQEGQGQVNEQF	TRBV4-1	TRBD1
ASSRRTGCTGELF	TRBV19	TRBD1
ASSLDADYEQY	TRBV5-1	.
ASSLAPGHYGYT	TRBV7-9	.
ASSPRDTDSYEQY	TRBV4-1	.
SVDGQGNNEQF	TRBV29-1	.
ASSLDTQY	TRBV6-6	.
ASSSTDRDKKQY	TRBV5-1	TRBD1
ASTKGQGREAF	TRBV28	TRBD1
ASSLELAGQNEQF	TRBV5-4	TRBD2
ASGLNTEAF	TRBV12-5	.
ASSIPRTGGGKTQY	TRBV7-9	TRBD1
ASSYPTGATTYEQY	TRBV7-9	TRBD1
ASSPPSGRQNEQF	TRBV7-6	.
ASSVLWPTDTQY	TRBV9	.
ASSHLWDIGPNYGYT	TRBV7-2	.
ASSEYSGADYGYT	TRBV6-1	.
SVESQGSYNEQF	TRBV29-1	.
ASSRQGSSYEQY	TRBV6-6	TRBD1
ASRGTGTPSYEQY	TRBV2	.
ASSQESSGDLPYEQY	TRBV4-1	.
ASSLAGDYEQY	TRBV7-8	.
ASSYSTRYTEAF	TRBV6-5	.
ASSGDSSGLPTGELF	TRBV5-1	TRBD2
ASSERGATDTQY	TRBV25-1	.
ASSQVGTSGYYNEQF	TRBV4-1	TRBD2
SVEETVSSTDTQY	TRBV29-1	.